These 12 T cell receptor beta chains were all obtained from the same sample, sequenced in a study of OX40 agonist ivuxolimab in advanced cancers. TCRdb keeps only in-frame clones here, not all; method: immunoSEQ multiplex PCR. The sample lists over 10,000 clones; roughly 84% were seen once. Sequencing used CD4+ or CD8+ T cells sorted from blood, obtained in a trial of the OX40 agonist ivuxolimab. These receptors were obtained from an adult with an advanced solid tumor such as melanoma, head and neck, liver or kidney cancer.

V is TRBV5-6 and J is TRBJ2-7; D gene ambiguous. Looked up from germline, CDR1 is SGHDT and CDR2 is YYEEEE. V dropped 0 bases and J dropped 2 bases, with 3 bases sitting between them. This CDR3 comprises 12 residues. The CDR3 nucleotides are TGTGCCAGCAGCTTGGGGACCTACGAGCAGTACTTC. It translates to CASSLGTYEQYF. Full variable domain (rest looked up from reference TRBV5-6 and TRBJ2-7): DAGVTQSPTHLIKTRGQQVTLRCSPKSGHDTVSWYQQALGQGPQFIFQYYEEEERQRGNFPDRFSGHQFPNYSSELNVNALLLGDSALYLCASSLGTYEQYFGPGTRLTVT.

The rearrangement uses TRBV7-9 and TRBJ2-5, with 7 nucleotides matching TRBD2. CDR1 and CDR2 from the germline V gene are SEHNR and FQNEAQ (reference sequence). V trimming: 5 bases; J trimming: 1 base; junction bases outside the gene matches: 10. The CDR3 is 16 residues long. The CDR3 reads CASSLAGGRAQETQYF. The CDR3, as DNA: TGTGCCAGCAGCCTGGCCGGCGGGAGAGCCCAAGAGACCCAGTACTTC. Filled out from reference TRBV7-9 and TRBJ2-5, the complete variable domain reads DTGVSQNPRHKITKRGQNVTFRCDPISEHNRLYWYRQTLGQGPEFLTYFQNEAQLEKSRLLSDRFSAERPKGSFSTLEIQRTEQGDSAMYLCASSLAGGRAQETQYFGPGTRLLVL.

This chain links TRBV6-5 with TRBJ2-7; a weak D match, TRBD2 (5 bases). Germline CDR1 and CDR2: MNHEY and SVGAGI. V shed 6 bases and J shed 2 bases, with 11 bases lying between them. This CDR3 contains 13 residues. CDR3 bases: TGTGCCAGCAGCCCGGGGATTGCCTACGAGCAGTACTTC. Translating it yields CASSPGIAYEQYF.

This chain links TRBV7-8 with TRBJ2-6; D is uncertain. From germline, CDR1 is SGHVS and CDR2 FQNEAQ. V lost 1 base, J lost 1 base, and 5 bases lay in between. The CDR3 is made up of 15 amino acids. The CDR3 region is CASSLVLSGANVLTF. DNA of the CDR3: TGTGCCAGCAGCTTAGTCCTTTCTGGGGCCAACGTCCTGACTTTC.

This sequence joins TRBV30 and TRBJ2-3, with D perhaps matching TRBD1 (5 bases). V was cut by 3 bases and J by 1 base, with 11 bases left in between. Germline V gives CDR1 GTSNPN, CDR2 SVGIG (reference sequence). The CDR3 is made up of 14 amino acids. The chain's CDR3 is CAWSLQDRTDTQYF. The DNA for the CDR3 is TGTGCCTGGAGCTTACAGGATCGCACAGATACGCAGTATTTT.

This rearrangement joins TRBV4-1 to TRBJ2-7; the D gene is possibly TRBD1 (6 bases). This CDR3 contains 17 residues. Germline V lookup: CDR1 MGHRA, CDR2 YSYEKL. Deletions cut 5 bases from V and 0 bases from J, with 20 bases between. The CDR3 sequence: CASSESYQGMVSYEQYF. The CDR3 DNA follows: TGCGCCAGCAGCGAATCGTACCAGGGGATGGTCTCCTACGAGCAGTACTTC.

The chain recombines TRBV11-3 with TRBJ2-7; weak D call: TRBD1 (6 bases). Trimming shortened V by 5 bases and J by 6 bases, and 20 bases separated the two germline ends. The CDR3 runs 15 residues. Germline lookup yields CDR1 SGHNT and CDR2 YENEEA. The CDR3 here is CASSAHREKDFEQYF. CDR3 bases: TGTGCCAGCAGCGCACACAGGGAAAAGGACTTCGAGCAGTACTTC.

About this clone: Sequence at one end of the junction differs from germline and may be a read error. V gene TRBV5-1 combines with J gene TRBJ2-7; a weak D match, TRBD1 (5 bases). The CDR3 is 14 amino acids. Germline V gene data show CDR1 as SGHRS and CDR2 as YFSETQ. The CDR3 region has the DNA TGTGCCAGCAGCTTTTCCCAGGGTGGCTACGAGCAGTACTTC. It yields the protein CASSFSQGGYEQYF.

This clone has only a few counts. V is TRBV5-5 and J is TRBJ1-1, with TRBD1 as a possible D gene (5 bases). CDR3 length equals 15 residues. With 1 base removed from V and 0 bases from J, the gap between germline ends came to 10 bases. The V gene's germline CDR1 is SGHKS and CDR2 YYEKEE (reference sequence). This CDR3 reads CASSLHSDMNTEAFF. CDR3 DNA: TGTGCCAGCAGCTTGCACTCGGACATGAACACTGAAGCTTTCTTT.

This chain connects TRBV4-2 to TRBJ2-3; 12 bases fit TRBD2. After removal of 5 bases from V and 4 bases from J, the junction contained 7 bases not matched to a gene. There are 16 residues in the CDR3. The germline V gene has CDR1 LGHNA and CDR2 YNFKEQ. The CDR3 DNA is TGTGCCAGCAGCTATAAACTAGCGGGAGGTTCAGATACGCAGTATTTT. It codes for CASSYKLAGGSDTQYF.

This chain uses TRBV9 with TRBJ2-3, with no clear D. The CDR3 has 12 residues. Germline-derived CDR1 and CDR2 are SGDLS and YYNGEE. Trimming cost V 3 bases and J 1 base, with 3 bases left between them. This chain's CDR3 is CASSEGTDTQYF. The CDR3 bases are TGTGCCAGCAGCGAGGGCACAGATACGCAGTATTTT.

The J gene is TRBJ2-5, the V gene TRBV6-5; 9 bases line up with TRBD2. Losses at the gene ends were 0 bases for V and 5 bases for J; bases not matched to a gene: 4. There are 15 residues in the CDR3. Germline-derived CDR1 and CDR2 are MNHEY and SVGAGI. The CDR3 coding sequence is TGTGCCAGCAGTTACTCGAACGCGGGGGGGGAGACCCAGTACTTC. Amino acids: CASSYSNAGGETQYF.